Reported below is one TCR beta chain. Its antigen is as yet unknown. This record comes from a study of TIL therapy for anti-PD-1-resistant metastatic lung cancer. Notes on the study in general: The cohort had more treatment-naive, never-smoker and oncogene-addicted patients than typical.

Sequencing used immunoSEQ v3. TCRdb's copy holds only in-frame clones and misses some; the assay was immunoSEQ multiplex PCR. This sample carries 20,000 to 25,000 clones, around 76% of them seen once, and the ten largest clones take roughly 7%. This CDR3 has 21 amino acids. The time point: pre-treatment sample, taken before nivolumab and TIL therapy. The clonotype originates from a person aged 25-85 years with non-small cell lung cancer. Sequences were derived from blood, sampled at baseline. The V call is TRBV23-1, the J call TRBJ2-5; 12 bases align to TRBD2. TRBV23-1 is identified as an open reading frame with a role that is uncertain. In DNA, the CDR3 is TGCGCGCTCACTTGGGGACAGGGGCGGACTAGCGGGGTACTGTTAATACGGACCCAGTACTTC. Amino acid sequence: CALTWGQGRTSGVLLIRTQYF.